A selection of T cell receptor beta chains follows, all from one sample in a study of Ad26.COV2.S vaccination and SARS-CoV-2 variants. Sequencing was performed with immunoSEQ multiplex PCR; in TCRdb, only in-frame clones are kept and a portion is missing. The profile shows 300,000 to 450,000 clones, under 95% of them singletons. Sequencing was performed on peripheral blood, taken after recovery from COVID-19. The source of these receptors is a human donor who had recovered from COVID-19. Each CDR3 is given with its conserved first and last residue. Fields, in order: J gene, V gene, clone size, D gene, CDR3 DNA, CDR3 protein. A D gene is named only where the DNA matches it firmly. The size field is filled for only some rows; it gives once, few, many or a size class.

j_call: TRBJ1-1
v_call: TRBV2
clone_size: NA
d_call: NA
cdr3_nt: TGTGCCAGCAGTGAACCTTACACTGAAGCTTTCTTT
cdr3_aa: CASSEPYTEAFF

j_call: TRBJ1-5
v_call: TRBV3-1/TRBV3-2
clone_size: once
d_call: NA
cdr3_nt: TGTGCCAGCAGCCAAGATCGGGCCGCTGTCCAGCATTTT
cdr3_aa: CASSQDRAAVQHF

j_call: TRBJ2-1
v_call: TRBV7-2
clone_size: NA
d_call: NA
cdr3_nt: TGTGCCAGCAGCTTTGTGGGGGAGCAGTTCTTC
cdr3_aa: CASSFVGEQFF

j_call: TRBJ1-2
v_call: TRBV6-5
clone_size: NA
d_call: TRBD1
cdr3_nt: TGTGCCAGCAGGACGCCCGGGACAGGGGGGTATGGCTACACCTTC
cdr3_aa: CASRTPGTGGYGYTF

j_call: TRBJ1-1
v_call: TRBV15
clone_size: once
d_call: NA
cdr3_nt: TGTGCCACCAGCAGAGCGGGCAGGGGCGACACTGAAGCTTTCTTT
cdr3_aa: CATSRAGRGDTEAFF

j_call: TRBJ2-3
v_call: TRBV12-5
clone_size: NA
d_call: TRBD2
cdr3_nt: TGTGCTAGTGGTTACGGGACTATTACAGATACGCAGTATTTT
cdr3_aa: CASGYGTITDTQYF

j_call: TRBJ2-7
v_call: TRBV7-9
clone_size: once
d_call: NA
cdr3_nt: TGTGCCAGCAGCCCGAGCCGGGACAACACCTACGAGCAGTACTTC
cdr3_aa: CASSPSRDNTYEQYF

j_call: TRBJ2-7
v_call: TRBV5-8
clone_size: NA
d_call: NA
cdr3_nt: TGTGCCAGCAGGGTGTGGGGGGTCCACGAGCAGTACTTC
cdr3_aa: CASRVWGVHEQYF

j_call: TRBJ1-2
v_call: TRBV4-2
clone_size: once
d_call: NA
cdr3_nt: TGTGCCAGCAGCCAACTAGCCGGAGGGGAGAACTATGGCTACACCTTC
cdr3_aa: CASSQLAGGENYGYTF

j_call: TRBJ2-2
v_call: TRBV10-3
clone_size: once
d_call: NA
cdr3_nt: TGTGCCATCATGGGCCAGGGTGCCACCGGGGAGCTGTTTTTT
cdr3_aa: CAIMGQGATGELFF

j_call: TRBJ1-5
v_call: TRBV29-1
clone_size: NA
d_call: NA
cdr3_nt: TGCAGCGTTGAGACAGACATCGGGCAGCCCCAGCATTTT
cdr3_aa: CSVETDIGQPQHF

j_call: TRBJ2-1
v_call: TRBV4-1
clone_size: NA
d_call: NA
cdr3_nt: TGCGCCAGCAGCCACCCCTTGGACGGAACCTCCGATGAGCAGTTCTTC
cdr3_aa: CASSHPLDGTSDEQFF

j_call: TRBJ1-3
v_call: TRBV5-6
clone_size: NA
d_call: NA
cdr3_nt: TGTGCCAGCAGCTTGGGCGCCTACTCTGGAAACACCATATATTTT
cdr3_aa: CASSLGAYSGNTIYF

j_call: TRBJ1-1
v_call: TRBV11-3
clone_size: NA
d_call: TRBD1
cdr3_nt: TGTGCCAGCAGCCCTGGACAGGGGGCCTTTCCCGTCTTT
cdr3_aa: CASSPGQGAFPVF

j_call: TRBJ2-1
v_call: TRBV23-1
clone_size: NA
d_call: NA
cdr3_nt: TGCGCCAGCAGTCAAAGGGATTCGCCCAGGAATGAGCAGTTCTTC
cdr3_aa: CASSQRDSPRNEQFF

j_call: TRBJ2-3
v_call: TRBV2
clone_size: NA
d_call: TRBD2
cdr3_nt: TGTGCCAGCAGGCGGACTAGCGGGGGGCTGTTGGATACGCAGTATTTT
cdr3_aa: CASRRTSGGLLDTQYF

j_call: TRBJ2-2
v_call: TRBV19
clone_size: NA
d_call: NA
cdr3_nt: TGTGCCAGTAGTAAGAGGGGGGGCCAGAGCACCGGGGAGCTGTTTTTT
cdr3_aa: CASSKRGGQSTGELFF

j_call: TRBJ1-1
v_call: TRBV7-2
clone_size: NA
d_call: NA
cdr3_nt: TGTGCCAGCAGCCGGGCAGGGTTTGAAGCTTTCTTT
cdr3_aa: CASSRAGFEAFF

j_call: TRBJ1-1
v_call: TRBV7-9
clone_size: NA
d_call: NA
cdr3_nt: TGTGCCAGCAGCTTAGCGGAAGGGATCACTGAAGCTTTCTTT
cdr3_aa: CASSLAEGITEAFF

j_call: TRBJ2-7
v_call: TRBV11-1
clone_size: NA
d_call: NA
cdr3_nt: TGTGCCAGCAGCTTAAATCTGGGACGAGAGCAGTACTTC
cdr3_aa: CASSLNLGREQYF

j_call: TRBJ2-2
v_call: TRBV7-9
clone_size: once
d_call: NA
cdr3_nt: TGTGCCAGCAGCTTAGACAGGACACTCGGCGGCACCGGGGAGCTGTTTTTT
cdr3_aa: CASSLDRTLGGTGELFF

j_call: TRBJ1-2
v_call: TRBV2
clone_size: NA
d_call: NA
cdr3_nt: TGTGCCAGCTTGGATCTCGGAGGCTACACCTTC
cdr3_aa: CASLDLGGYTF

j_call: TRBJ2-5
v_call: TRBV9
clone_size: once
d_call: NA
cdr3_nt: TGTGCCAGCAGCGTAGTAGGGTTTAGCGGAGAGACCCAGTACTTC
cdr3_aa: CASSVVGFSGETQYF

j_call: TRBJ1-1
v_call: TRBV19
clone_size: once
d_call: NA
cdr3_nt: TGTGCCAGTAGTACCCCAGGGGTTTCGGCTTTCTTT
cdr3_aa: CASSTPGVSAFF

j_call: TRBJ2-7
v_call: TRBV2
clone_size: NA
d_call: NA
cdr3_nt: TGTGCCAGCAGTGAACTGGAGGGACCCACTGGCGAGCAGTACTTC
cdr3_aa: CASSELEGPTGEQYF

j_call: TRBJ1-3
v_call: TRBV4-3
clone_size: NA
d_call: NA
cdr3_nt: TGCGCCAGCAGCCCAGGAAACACCATATATTTT
cdr3_aa: CASSPGNTIYF

j_call: TRBJ1-6
v_call: TRBV10-3
clone_size: NA
d_call: NA
cdr3_nt: TGTGCCATCAGTGAAGGCAGGGCCAATCACCTCCACTTT
cdr3_aa: CAISEGRANHLHF